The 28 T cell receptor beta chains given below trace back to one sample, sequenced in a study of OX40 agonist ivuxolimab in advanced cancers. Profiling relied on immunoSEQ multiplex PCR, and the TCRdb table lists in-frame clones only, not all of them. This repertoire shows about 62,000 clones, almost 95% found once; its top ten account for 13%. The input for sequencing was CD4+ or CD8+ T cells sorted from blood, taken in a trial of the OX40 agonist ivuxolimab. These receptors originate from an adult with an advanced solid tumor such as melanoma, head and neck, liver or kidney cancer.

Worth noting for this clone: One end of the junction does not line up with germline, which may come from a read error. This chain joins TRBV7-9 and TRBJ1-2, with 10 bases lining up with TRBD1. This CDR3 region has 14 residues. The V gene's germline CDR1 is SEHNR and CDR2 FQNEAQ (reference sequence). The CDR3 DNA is TGTGCCAACAGCTTAGGGACAGGGGATGATGGCTACACCTTC. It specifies CANSLGTGDDGYTF.

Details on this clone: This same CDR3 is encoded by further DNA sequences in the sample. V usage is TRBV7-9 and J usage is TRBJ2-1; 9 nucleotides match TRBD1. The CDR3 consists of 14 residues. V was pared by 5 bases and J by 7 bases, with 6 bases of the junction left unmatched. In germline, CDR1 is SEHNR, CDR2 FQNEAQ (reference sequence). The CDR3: CASSPGTGWNEQFF. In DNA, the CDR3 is TGTGCCAGCAGCCCCGGGACAGGGTGGAATGAGCAGTTCTTC.

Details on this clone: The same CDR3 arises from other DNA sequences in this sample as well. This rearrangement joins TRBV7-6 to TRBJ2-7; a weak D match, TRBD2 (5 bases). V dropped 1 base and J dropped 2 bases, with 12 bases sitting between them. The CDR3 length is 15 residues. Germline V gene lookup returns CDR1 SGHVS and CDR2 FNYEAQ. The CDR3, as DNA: TGTGCCAGCAGCTTAGAGGCTAGCCGGACCTACGAGCAGTACTTC. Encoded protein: CASSLEASRTYEQYF.

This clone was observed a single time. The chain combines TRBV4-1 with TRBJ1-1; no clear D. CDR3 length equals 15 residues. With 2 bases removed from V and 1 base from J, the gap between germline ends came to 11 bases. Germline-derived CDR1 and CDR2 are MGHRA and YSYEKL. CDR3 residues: CASSQTQDWNTEAFF. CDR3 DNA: TGCGCCAGCAGCCAAACGCAGGATTGGAACACTGAAGCTTTCTTT.

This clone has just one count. CDR3 DNA: TGTGCCAGTCCGGGACTGGCCAACAATGAGCAGTTCTTC. The encoded protein is CASPGLANNEQFF. V usage is TRBV7-9 and J usage is TRBJ2-1; TRBD2 might be the D (6 bases). Per germline, CDR1 SEHNR and CDR2 FQNEAQ (reference sequence). This CDR3 has 13 amino acids. The V end was cut by 9 bases, the J end by 5 bases, with 14 bases between.

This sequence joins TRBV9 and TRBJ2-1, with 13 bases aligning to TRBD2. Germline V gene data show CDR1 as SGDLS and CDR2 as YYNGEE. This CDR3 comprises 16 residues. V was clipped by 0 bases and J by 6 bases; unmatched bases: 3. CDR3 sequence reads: CASSVGGTSGTNEQFF. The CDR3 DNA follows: TGTGCCAGCAGCGTAGGAGGGACTAGCGGGACCAATGAGCAGTTCTTC. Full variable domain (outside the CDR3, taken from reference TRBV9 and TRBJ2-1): DSGVTQTPKHLITATGQRVTLRCSPRSGDLSVYWYQQSLDQGLQFLIQYYNGEERAKGNILERFSAQQFPDLHSELNLSSLELGDSALYFCASSVGGTSGTNEQFFGPGTRLTVL.

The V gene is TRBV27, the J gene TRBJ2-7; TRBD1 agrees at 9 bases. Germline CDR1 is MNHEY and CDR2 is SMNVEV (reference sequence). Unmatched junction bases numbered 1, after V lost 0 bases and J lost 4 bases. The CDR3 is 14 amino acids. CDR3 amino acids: CASSLSGTGYEQYF. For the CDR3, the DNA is TGTGCCAGCAGTTTATCAGGGACAGGGTACGAGCAGTACTTC.

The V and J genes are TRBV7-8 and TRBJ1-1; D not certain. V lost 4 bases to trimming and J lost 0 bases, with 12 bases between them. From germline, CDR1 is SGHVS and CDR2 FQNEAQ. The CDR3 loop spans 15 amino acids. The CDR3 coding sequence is TGTGCCAGCAGCTCAGCCCTGGGGATGAACACTGAAGCTTTCTTT. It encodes CASSSALGMNTEAFF.

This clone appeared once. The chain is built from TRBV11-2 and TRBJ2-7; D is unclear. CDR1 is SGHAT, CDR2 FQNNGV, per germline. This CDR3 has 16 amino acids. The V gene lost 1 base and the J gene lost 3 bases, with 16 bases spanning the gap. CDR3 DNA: TGTGCCAGCAGCTTAGTATCGGCAGATCGTGACTACGAGCAGTACTTC. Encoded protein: CASSLVSADRDYEQYF.

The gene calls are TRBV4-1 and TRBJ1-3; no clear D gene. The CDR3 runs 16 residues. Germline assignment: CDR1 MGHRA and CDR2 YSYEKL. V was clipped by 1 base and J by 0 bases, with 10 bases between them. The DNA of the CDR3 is TGCGCCAGCAGCCAAGCCGAAAGAAGCTCTGGAAACACCATATATTTT. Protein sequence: CASSQAERSSGNTIYF.

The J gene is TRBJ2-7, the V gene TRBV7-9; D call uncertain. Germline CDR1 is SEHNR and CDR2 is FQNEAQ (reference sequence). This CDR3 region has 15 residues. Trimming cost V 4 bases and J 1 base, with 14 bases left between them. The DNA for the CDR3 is TGTGCCAGCAGCTCTATGAACACGGTGTCCTACGAGCAGTACTTC. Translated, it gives CASSSMNTVSYEQYF.

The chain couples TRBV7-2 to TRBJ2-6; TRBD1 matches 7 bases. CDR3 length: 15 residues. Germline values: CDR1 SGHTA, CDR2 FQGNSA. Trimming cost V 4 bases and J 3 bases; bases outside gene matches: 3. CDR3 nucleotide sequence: TGTGCCAGCAGCTGGCAGGGGGATGGGGCCAACGTCCTGACTTTC. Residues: CASSWQGDGANVLTF.

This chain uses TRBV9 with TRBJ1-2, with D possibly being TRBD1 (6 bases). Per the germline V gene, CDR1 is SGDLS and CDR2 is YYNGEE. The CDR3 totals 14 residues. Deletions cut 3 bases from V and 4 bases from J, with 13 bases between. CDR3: CASSGRTVSYGYTF. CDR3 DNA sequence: TGTGCCAGCAGCGGACGGACAGTTTCCTATGGCTACACCTTC. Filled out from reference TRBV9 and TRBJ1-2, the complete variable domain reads DSGVTQTPKHLITATGQRVTLRCSPRSGDLSVYWYQQSLDQGLQFLIQYYNGEERAKGNILERFSAQQFPDLHSELNLSSLELGDSALYFCASSGRTVSYGYTFGSGTRLTVV.

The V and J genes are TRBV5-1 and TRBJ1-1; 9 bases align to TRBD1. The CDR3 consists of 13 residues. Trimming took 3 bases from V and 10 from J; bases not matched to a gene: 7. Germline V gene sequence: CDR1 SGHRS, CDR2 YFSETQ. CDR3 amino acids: CASSSTGGIGAFF. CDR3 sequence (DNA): TGCGCCAGCAGCTCTACAGGGGGCATCGGAGCTTTCTTT. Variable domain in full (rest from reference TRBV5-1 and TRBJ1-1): KAGVTQTPRYLIKTRGQQVTLSCSPISGHRSVSWYQQTPGQGLQFLFEYFSETQRNKGNFPGRFSGRQFSNSRSEMNVSTLELGDSALYLCASSSTGGIGAFFGQGTRLTVV.

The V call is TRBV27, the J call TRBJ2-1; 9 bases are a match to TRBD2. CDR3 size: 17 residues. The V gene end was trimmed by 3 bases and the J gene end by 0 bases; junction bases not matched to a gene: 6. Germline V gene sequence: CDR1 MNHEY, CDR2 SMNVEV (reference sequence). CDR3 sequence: CASSFVLAGSSYNEQFF. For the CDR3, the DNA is TGTGCCAGCAGTTTCGTCCTAGCGGGGAGCTCCTACAATGAGCAGTTCTTC.

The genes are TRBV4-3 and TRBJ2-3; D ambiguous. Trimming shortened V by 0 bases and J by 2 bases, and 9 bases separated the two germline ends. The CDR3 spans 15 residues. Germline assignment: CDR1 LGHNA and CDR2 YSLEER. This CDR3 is CASSQDQSATDTQYF. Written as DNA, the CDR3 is TGCGCCAGCAGCCAAGATCAAAGTGCCACAGATACGCAGTATTTT.

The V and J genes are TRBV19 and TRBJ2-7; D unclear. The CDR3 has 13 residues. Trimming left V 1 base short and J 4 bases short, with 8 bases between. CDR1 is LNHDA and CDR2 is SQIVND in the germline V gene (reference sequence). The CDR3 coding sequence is TGTGCCAGTAGTATAGGGGCCGGGTACGAGCAGTACTTC. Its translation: CASSIGAGYEQYF.

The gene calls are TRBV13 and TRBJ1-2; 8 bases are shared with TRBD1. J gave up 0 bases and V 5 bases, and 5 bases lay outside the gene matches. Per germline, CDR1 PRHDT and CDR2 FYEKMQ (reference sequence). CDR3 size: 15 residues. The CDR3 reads CASSTRDRSNYGYTF. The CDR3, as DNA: TGTGCCAGCAGCACCCGGGACAGGTCTAACTATGGCTACACCTTC.

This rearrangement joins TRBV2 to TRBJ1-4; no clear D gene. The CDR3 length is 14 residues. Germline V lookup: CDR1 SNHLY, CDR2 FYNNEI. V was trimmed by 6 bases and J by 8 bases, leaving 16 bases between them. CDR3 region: CASSAGEFTEKLFF. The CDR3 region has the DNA TGTGCCAGCAGCGCCGGGGAGTTTACCGAAAAACTGTTTTTT.

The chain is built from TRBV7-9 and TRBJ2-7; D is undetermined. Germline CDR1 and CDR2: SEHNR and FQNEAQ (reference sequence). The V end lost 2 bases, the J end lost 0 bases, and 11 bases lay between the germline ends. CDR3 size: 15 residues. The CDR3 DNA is TGTGCCAGCAGCTTAAGTTATGTGAGCTCCTACGAGCAGTACTTC. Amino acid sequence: CASSLSYVSSYEQYF.

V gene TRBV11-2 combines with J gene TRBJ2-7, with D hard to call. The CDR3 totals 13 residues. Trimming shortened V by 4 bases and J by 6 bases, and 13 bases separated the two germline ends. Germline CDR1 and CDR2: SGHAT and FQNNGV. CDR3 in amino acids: CASSSSSRGEQYF. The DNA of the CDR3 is TGTGCCAGCAGCTCCAGTAGCCGTGGCGAGCAGTACTTC.

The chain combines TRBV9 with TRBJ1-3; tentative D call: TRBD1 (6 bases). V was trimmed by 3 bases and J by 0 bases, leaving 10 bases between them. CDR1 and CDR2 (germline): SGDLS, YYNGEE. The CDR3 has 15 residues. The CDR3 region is CASSATGYSGNTIYF. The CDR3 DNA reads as TGTGCCAGCAGCGCCACAGGGTACTCTGGAAACACCATATATTTT.

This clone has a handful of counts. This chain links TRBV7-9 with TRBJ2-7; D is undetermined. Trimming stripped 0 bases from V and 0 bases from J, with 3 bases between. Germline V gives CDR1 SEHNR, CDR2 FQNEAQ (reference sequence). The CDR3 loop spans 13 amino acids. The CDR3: CASSLALSYEQYF. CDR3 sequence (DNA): TGTGCCAGCAGCTTAGCCCTCTCCTACGAGCAGTACTTC.

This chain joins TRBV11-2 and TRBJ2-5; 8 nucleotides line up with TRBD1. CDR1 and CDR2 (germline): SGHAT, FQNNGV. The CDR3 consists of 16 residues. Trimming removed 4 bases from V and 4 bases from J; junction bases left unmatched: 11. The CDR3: CASSSPPQGAGETQYF. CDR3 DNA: TGTGCCAGCAGCTCACCCCCCCAGGGGGCGGGAGAGACCCAGTACTTC.

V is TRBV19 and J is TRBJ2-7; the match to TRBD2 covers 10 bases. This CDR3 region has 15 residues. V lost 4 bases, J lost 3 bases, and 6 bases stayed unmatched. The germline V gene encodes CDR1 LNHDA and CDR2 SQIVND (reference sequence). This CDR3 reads CASSRQREGRYEQYF. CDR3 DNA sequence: TGTGCCAGTAGTAGACAGCGGGAGGGCCGCTACGAGCAGTACTTC.

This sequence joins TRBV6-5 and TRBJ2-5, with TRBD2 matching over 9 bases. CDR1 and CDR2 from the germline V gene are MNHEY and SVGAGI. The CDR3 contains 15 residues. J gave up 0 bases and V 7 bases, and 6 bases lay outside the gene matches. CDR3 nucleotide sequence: TGTGCCAGCACACCCGAGCGGGGGGACCAAGAGACCCAGTACTTC. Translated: CASTPERGDQETQYF.

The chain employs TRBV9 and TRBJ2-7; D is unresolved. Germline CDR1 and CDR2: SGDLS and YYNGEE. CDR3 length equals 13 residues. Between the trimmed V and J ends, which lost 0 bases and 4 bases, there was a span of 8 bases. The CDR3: CASSVGGHYEQYF. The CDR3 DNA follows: TGTGCCAGCAGCGTAGGGGGTCATTACGAGCAGTACTTC.

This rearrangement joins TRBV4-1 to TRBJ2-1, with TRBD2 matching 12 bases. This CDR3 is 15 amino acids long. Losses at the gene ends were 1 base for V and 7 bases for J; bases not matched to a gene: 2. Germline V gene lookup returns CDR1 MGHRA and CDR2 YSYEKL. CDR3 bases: TGCGCCAGCAGCCAAGCGACTAGCGGGGGAAATGAGCAGTTCTTC. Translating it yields CASSQATSGGNEQFF.